The clone carrying this TCR beta chain was observed at least ten times. This sample is part of a study of T cells in Graves' hyperthyroidism and ophthalmopathy. The germline V gene encodes CDR1 DFQATT and CDR2 SNEGSKA (reference sequence). V lost 4 bases to trimming and J lost 1 base, with 14 bases between them. The CDR3 is 14 residues long. Researchers amplified the TCR beta CDR3 regions from RNA transcripts. Using the HTBI primer set, a first-round RT-PCR was run on the TCR CDR3. TCRdb re-derived calls from the multiplex PCR reads in MiXCR, one entry per CDR3 protein. The sample yields 600,000 or so distinct CDR3 sequences, approximately 15% seen once.

The V and J genes are TRBV20-1 and TRBJ2-7, with D possibly TRBD1 on 6 matching bases. The sequence was collected from a woman aged 18-29 years with Graves' ophthalmopathy. The sequencing sample was made of blood. The CDR3: CSATLQGGSYEQYF. CDR3 coding DNA: TGCAGTGCTACTCTACAGGGTGGTTCCTACGAGCAGTACTTC.